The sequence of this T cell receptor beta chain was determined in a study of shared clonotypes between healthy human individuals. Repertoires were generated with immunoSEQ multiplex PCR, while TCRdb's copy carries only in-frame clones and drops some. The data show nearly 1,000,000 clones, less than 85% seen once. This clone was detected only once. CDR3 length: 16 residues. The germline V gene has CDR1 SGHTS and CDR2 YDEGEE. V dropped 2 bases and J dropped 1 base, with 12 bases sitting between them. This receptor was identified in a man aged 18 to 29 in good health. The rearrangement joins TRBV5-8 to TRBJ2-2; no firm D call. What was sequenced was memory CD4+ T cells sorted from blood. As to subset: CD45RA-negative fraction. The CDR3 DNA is TGTGCCAGCAGCTTACCGATGTATGGGAACACCGGGGAGCTGTTTTTT. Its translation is CASSLPMYGNTGELFF.